This TCR beta chain was sequenced for a study of cytomegalovirus exposure and HLA in healthy donors. In germline, CDR1 is SGHVS, CDR2 FQNEAQ. The CDR3 covers 16 residues. Trimming removed 4 bases from V and 2 bases from J; junction bases left unmatched: 5. Study-level points and caveats: Clonal expansion was found to be greater in HLA-associated TCR beta chains than in equally common others in a later analysis. An analysis was carried out later, and it reportedly showed fewer N-insertions in an Asian-associated ancestry cluster than the approximately 710-donor mean. Reportedly, TCR beta sequences accurately predicted HLA-A and HLA-B alleles in most subjects.

A multiplex PCR was run with 60 Vbeta primers and 13 Jbeta primers. Clones were read by immunoSEQ multiplex PCR, and TCRdb kept only the in-frame ones, dropping some. Of roughly 120,000 clones listed, about 76% are singletons. Notes on this clone: Its antigen remains unknown.

The chain links TRBV7-8 to TRBJ2-7, with 13 bases lining up with TRBD2. Sequenced sample: PBMCs. The source is a man aged 35 to 55 in good health and CMV-seropositive. DNA of the CDR3: TGTGCCAGCAGCTCCGGGACTAGCGGGGCCCCCTACGAGCAGTACTTC. Protein product: CASSSGTSGAPYEQYF.